This entry lists 32 T cell receptor beta chains sequenced from one sample in a study of coeliac disease. Sequenced by immunoSEQ multiplex PCR; TCRdb stores in-frame clones only, minus some. The repertoire has about 2,400 clones, under 75% of them found once; the top ten carry roughly 25%. Sequenced sample: intraepithelial lymphocytes from the gut. The receptors were sampled from a woman aged 70-85 years with celiac disease on a gluten-free diet.

V and J are TRBV5-1 and TRBJ2-1; 8 nucleotides match TRBD1. J was trimmed by 1 base and V by 1 base; bases with no gene match: 1. The CDR3 has 15 amino acids. From germline, CDR1 is SGHRS and CDR2 YFSETQ. The CDR3 sequence is CASSLRTGSYNEQFF. The CDR3 bases are TGCGCCAGCAGCTTGAGGACAGGGTCCTACAATGAGCAGTTCTTC.

The chain joins TRBV28 to TRBJ2-5, with D tentatively TRBD1 (6 bases). This CDR3 has 13 residues. CDR1 is MDHEN, CDR2 SYDVKM, per germline. V gave up 5 bases and J gave up 6 bases, with 13 bases separating them. The CDR3 protein is CASSQGHWKTQYF. CDR3 sequence (DNA): TGTGCCAGCAGTCAGGGACATTGGAAGACCCAGTACTTC. The variable domain in full, completed from reference TRBV28 and TRBJ2-5, reads DVKVTQSSRYLVKRTGEKVFLECVQDMDHENMFWYRQDPGLGLRLIYFSYDVKMKEKGDIPEGYSVSREKKERFSLILESASTNQTSMYLCASSQGHWKTQYFGPGTRLLVL.

This chain joins TRBV6-1 and TRBJ1-1; 9 positions match TRBD1. CDR1 is MNHNS and CDR2 is SASEGT in the germline V gene. This CDR3 is 22 amino acids long. The V gene end was trimmed by 1 base and the J gene end by 0 bases; junction bases not matched to a gene: 21. CDR3 protein: CASSEGETGTGRRWRMNTEAFF. The CDR3 DNA reads TGTGCCAGCAGTGAAGGGGAGACCGGGACAGGGAGGAGATGGAGGATGAACACTGAAGCTTTCTTT.

This clone is labeled medium-sized. The rearrangement links TRBV5-4 to TRBJ1-2; D call uncertain. The CDR3 covers 16 residues. Germline loops: CDR1 SGHNT, CDR2 YYREEE (reference sequence). V lost 0 bases to trimming and J lost 3 bases, with 15 bases between them. The CDR3 spells CASSLARGIPHYGYTF. CDR3 DNA: TGTGCCAGCAGCTTGGCCAGAGGAATTCCCCACTATGGCTACACCTTC.

This clone was detected only a few times. The gene calls are TRBV7-9 and TRBJ2-1; 13 bases map to TRBD2. Trimming cost V 1 base and J 3 bases; bases outside gene matches: 0. Germline CDR1 is SEHNR and CDR2 is FQNEAQ (reference sequence). There are 16 residues in the CDR3. The CDR3 nucleotides are TGTGCCAGCAGCTTAGGGACTAGCGGGGGCTACAATGAGCAGTTCTTC. Protein product: CASSLGTSGGYNEQFF.

The V and J genes are TRBV7-6 and TRBJ2-7; TRBD2 matches 13 bases. Trimming cost V 1 base and J 5 bases; bases outside gene matches: 5. Per germline, CDR1 SGHVS and CDR2 FNYEAQ. The CDR3 extends over 16 amino acids. DNA of the CDR3: TGTGCCAGCAGCTTAGGGACTAGCGGGAGTTTGGACGAGCAGTACGTC. This codes for CASSLGTSGSLDEQYV.

Relative to its sample, this clone is large. The J gene is TRBJ1-2, the V gene TRBV18, with D perhaps matching TRBD1 (5 bases). V shed 8 bases and J shed 8 bases, with 24 bases lying between them. This CDR3 is 15 amino acids long. In germline, CDR1 is KGHSH, CDR2 LQKENI. Written as DNA, the CDR3 is TGTGCCAGCAAAGAGACGGGGGTGGAGTTGGCCGGCTACACCTTC. Translation gives CASKETGVELAGYTF.

The chain combines TRBV4-3 with TRBJ2-1, with 9 nucleotides matching TRBD2. This CDR3 spans 15 amino acids. Germline V gives CDR1 LGHNA, CDR2 YSLEER. Trimming removed 0 bases from V and 6 bases from J; junction bases left unmatched: 3. In DNA form, the CDR3 reads TGCGCCAGCAGCCAAGATTCTAGCGGGATCAATGAGCAGTTCTTC. Protein product: CASSQDSSGINEQFF.

The chain recombines TRBV6-5 with TRBJ1-4; D might be TRBD1 (6 bases). The germline V and J ends were trimmed by 0 bases and 8 bases, with 7 bases remaining between them. The V gene's germline CDR1 is MNHEY and CDR2 SVGAGI. This CDR3 contains 13 residues. The chain's CDR3 is CASSYSTGEKLFF. CDR3 bases: TGTGCCAGCAGTTACTCAACAGGGGAAAAACTGTTTTTT.

This chain links TRBV5-6 with TRBJ2-5; tentative D call: TRBD2 (7 bases). The germline V gene has CDR1 SGHDT and CDR2 YYEEEE. The V gene lost 6 bases and the J gene lost 3 bases, with 15 bases spanning the gap. The CDR3 length is 14 residues. CDR3 residues: CASIEGGAKETQYF. DNA of the CDR3: TGTGCCAGCATCGAAGGGGGGGCTAAAGAGACCCAGTACTTC.

The rearrangement links TRBV6-6 to TRBJ2-2; unclear D gene. V lost 6 bases and J lost 2, with 7 bases in between. Germline lookup yields CDR1 MNHNY and CDR2 SVGAGI (reference sequence). The length of the CDR3 is 13 residues. The CDR3 DNA reads as TGTGCCAGCAGGTTTAGCAACACCGGGGAGCTGTTTTTT. Protein sequence: CASRFSNTGELFF.

This clone was seen more than once but under ten times. This chain joins TRBV7-9 and TRBJ1-2, with D hard to call. Germline V gives CDR1 SEHNR, CDR2 FQNEAQ (reference sequence). This CDR3 has 15 residues. V lost 0 bases and J 4 bases, leaving 12 bases between the germline ends. The CDR3 coding sequence is TGTGCCAGCAGCTTAGCCCTTTTGTCCAGCTATGGCTACACCTTC. As protein: CASSLALLSSYGYTF. Looking up the rest from reference TRBV7-9 and TRBJ1-2 gives the full variable domain: DTGVSQNPRHKITKRGQNVTFRCDPISEHNRLYWYRQTLGQGPEFLTYFQNEAQLEKSRLLSDRFSAERPKGSFSTLEIQRTEQGDSAMYLCASSLALLSSYGYTFGSGTRLTVV.

The chain links TRBV19 to TRBJ1-3; 7 nucleotides agree with TRBD1. The CDR3 covers 16 residues. The V gene end was trimmed by 6 bases and the J gene end by 0 bases; junction bases not matched to a gene: 8. Per germline, CDR1 LNHDA and CDR2 SQIVND (reference sequence). The CDR3 region is CASSVRQGYSGNTIYF. In nucleotides, the CDR3 is TGTGCCAGTAGCGTTCGACAGGGATACTCTGGAAACACCATATATTTT.

By share of the sample, this clone is large (0.1 to 1%). The V gene is TRBV7-8, the J gene TRBJ1-1, with a tentative D call TRBD1 (5 bases). Deletions cut 0 bases from V and 1 base from J, with 9 bases between. Germline V lookup: CDR1 SGHVS, CDR2 FQNEAQ. CDR3 size: 15 residues. The CDR3 loop reads CASSLAWTPNTEAFF. Written as DNA, the CDR3 is TGTGCCAGCAGCTTAGCGTGGACACCGAACACTGAAGCTTTCTTT.

V and J are TRBV5-1 and TRBJ2-1, with TRBD2 matching 7 bases. The CDR3 has 14 amino acids. Germline lookup yields CDR1 SGHRS and CDR2 YFSETQ. The ends lost 6 bases at V and 7 bases at J; junction bases unmatched: 10. The CDR3, as DNA: TGCGCCAGCATCTCTACACCGGGGGGAAATGAGCAGTTCTTC. Its translation is CASISTPGGNEQFF. Full variable domain (missing parts from reference TRBV5-1 and TRBJ2-1): KAGVTQTPRYLIKTRGQQVTLSCSPISGHRSVSWYQQTPGQGLQFLFEYFSETQRNKGNFPGRFSGRQFSNSRSEMNVSTLELGDSALYLCASISTPGGNEQFFGPGTRLTVL.

In its sample, this clone is large (0.1 to 1%). The chain is built from TRBV12-5 and TRBJ2-1, with TRBD2 matching over 8 bases. The germline gives CDR1 LGHNT, CDR2 FRNRAP. The CDR3 runs to 13 residues. Trimming removed 1 base from V and 10 bases from J; junction bases left unmatched: 3. The CDR3 here is CASGLELAGEQFF. CDR3 bases: TGTGCTAGTGGTTTGGAATTAGCGGGAGAGCAGTTCTTC.

The rearrangement links TRBV6-5 to TRBJ1-1, with 9 bases that match TRBD1. The CDR3 extends over 13 amino acids. Germline CDR1 reads MNHEY; CDR2 reads SVGAGI. The junction had 3 bases not matched to a gene; V was cut back by 0 bases and J by 10 bases. Here the CDR3 DNA reads TGTGCCAGCAGTTACTCGGGACAGGGCTCAGCTTTCTTT. It yields the protein CASSYSGQGSAFF.

This clone was seen a handful of times. The rearrangement uses TRBV7-6 and TRBJ1-5; 8 bases are a match to TRBD1. J lost 1 base, V lost 4 bases, and 6 bases had no gene match. Germline values: CDR1 SGHVS, CDR2 FNYEAQ. This CDR3 has 16 residues. The DNA for the CDR3 is TGTGCCAGCAGCTATGGGACAGGTGGGAGCAATCAGCCCCAGCATTTT. It yields the protein CASSYGTGGSNQPQHF. Combining the CDR3 with reference TRBV7-6 and TRBJ1-5 gives the whole variable domain GAGVSQSPRYKVTKRGQDVALRCDPISGHVSLYWYRQALGQGPEFLTYFNYEAQQDKSGLPNDRFSAERPEGSISTLTIQRTEQRDSAMYRCASSYGTGGSNQPQHFGDGTRLSIL.

This chain connects TRBV5-1 to TRBJ1-4; D call uncertain. CDR1 and CDR2 from the germline V gene are SGHRS and YFSETQ. The V and J ends lost 0 bases and 8 bases respectively, with 14 bases between them. There are 15 residues in the CDR3. CDR3 bases: TGCGCCAGCAGCTTGGCCAGGAATCGTGGGGAAAAACTGTTTTTT. As protein: CASSLARNRGEKLFF.

Within the sample, this clone is hyperexpanded (1% or more). This sequence joins TRBV13 and TRBJ2-7; D not certain. Trimming removed 0 bases from V and 7 bases from J, with 10 bases in between. The germline V gene has CDR1 PRHDT and CDR2 FYEKMQ (reference sequence). This CDR3 contains 13 residues. The CDR3 spells CASSLGEVGEQYV. The CDR3 bases are TGTGCCAGCAGCTTAGGCGAAGTGGGAGAGCAGTACGTC.

The CDR3 here is CARSCTGQYEQYV. The CDR3 DNA reads TGTGCCAGAAGCTGTACAGGGCAATACGAGCAGTACGTC. The gene calls are TRBV5-3 and TRBJ2-7, with D perhaps TRBD1 (6 bases). TRBV5-3 is labeled an ORF, and its function is uncertain. V was shortened by 3 bases and J by 4 bases, with 11 bases between the two germline ends. CDR3 length: 13 residues.

The chain joins TRBV29-1 to TRBJ1-2; a possible D gene is TRBD1 (6 bases). Trimming pared 4 bases from V and 2 bases from J, leaving 17 bases between. Germline V gene data show CDR1 as SQVTM and CDR2 as ANQGSEA. The CDR3 contains 15 residues. This CDR3 is CSVVPRTVLNYGYTF. DNA for the CDR3: TGCAGCGTTGTCCCTCGGACAGTCCTCAACTATGGCTACACCTTC.

V usage is TRBV4-3 and J usage is TRBJ2-1; TRBD2 agrees at 11 bases. In germline, CDR1 is LGHNA, CDR2 YSLEER. The CDR3 contains 17 residues. V shed 2 bases, J shed 1 base, and the junction held 4 bases outside the gene matches. The CDR3 region is CASSQTLAGASYNEQFF. The DNA for the CDR3 is TGCGCCAGCAGCCAAACACTAGCGGGAGCATCCTACAATGAGCAGTTCTTC.

V and J are TRBV27 and TRBJ1-2; no clear D. Looked up from germline, CDR1 is MNHEY and CDR2 is SMNVEV (reference sequence). V was clipped by 5 bases and J by 5 bases, with 18 bases between them. The CDR3 is 15 residues long. The chain's CDR3 is CASSPSPWWEYGYTF. The CDR3 DNA reads as TGTGCCAGCAGTCCCTCTCCCTGGTGGGAGTATGGCTACACCTTC.

This clone came up a few times. The chain couples TRBV4-2 to TRBJ2-5, with D possibly TRBD1 on 5 matching bases. Deletions cut 0 bases from V and 11 bases from J, with 10 bases between. CDR1 is LGHNA, CDR2 YNFKEQ, per germline. The CDR3 loop spans 12 amino acids. The CDR3 coding sequence is TGTGCCAGCAGCCAAGATAGGGGCTCTCAGTACTTC. It is translated as CASSQDRGSQYF.

The rearrangement joins TRBV28 to TRBJ2-7, with 9 bases fitting TRBD1. The CDR3 runs to 16 residues. Per germline, CDR1 MDHEN and CDR2 SYDVKM. After removal of 3 bases from V and 5 bases from J, the junction contained 11 bases not matched to a gene. The CDR3 here is CASSFSGTGSFHEQYF. The CDR3 DNA follows: TGTGCCAGCAGTTTCTCCGGGACAGGGAGTTTCCACGAGCAGTACTTC.

The chain has TRBV7-9 and TRBJ2-7, with D maybe TRBD2 (5 bases). The CDR3 is 15 amino acids. Germline V gene sequence: CDR1 SEHNR, CDR2 FQNEAQ (reference sequence). The V and J ends lost 1 base and 6 bases respectively, with 16 bases between them. The CDR3 DNA reads TGTGCCAGCAGCTTAGAGGACTGGGGTTTCTCCGAGCAGTACTTC. Its protein product is CASSLEDWGFSEQYF. Based on the CDR3 plus reference TRBV7-9 and TRBJ2-7, the full variable domain is DTGVSQNPRHKITKRGQNVTFRCDPISEHNRLYWYRQTLGQGPEFLTYFQNEAQLEKSRLLSDRFSAERPKGSFSTLEIQRTEQGDSAMYLCASSLEDWGFSEQYFGPGTRLTVT.

CDR3: CASSPDGTNSPLHF. In DNA, the CDR3 is TGCGCCAGCAGCCCCGACGGGACAAATTCACCCCTCCACTTT. The rearrangement uses TRBV5-1 and TRBJ1-6; maybe TRBD1 (6 bases). Trimming removed 4 bases from V and 7 bases from J, with 12 bases in between. Looked up from germline, CDR1 is SGHRS and CDR2 is YFSETQ. The CDR3 extends over 14 amino acids.

This chain joins TRBV7-9 and TRBJ1-1; TRBD1 matches at 7 bases. Germline V gene sequence: CDR1 SEHNR, CDR2 FQNEAQ (reference sequence). V was clipped by 3 bases and J by 0 bases; unmatched bases: 7. CDR3 length equals 16 residues. CDR3 in DNA: TGTGCCAGCAGCTTTCAAGGGGGCGAGTTGAACACTGAAGCTTTCTTT. Protein sequence: CASSFQGGELNTEAFF.

V gene TRBV13 combines with J gene TRBJ2-5, with D unresolved. CDR3 length: 14 amino acids. The V gene lost 2 bases and the J gene lost 1 base, with 8 bases spanning the gap. CDR1 and CDR2 (germline): PRHDT, FYEKMQ (reference sequence). CDR3 protein: CASSLFTAQETQYF. CDR3 DNA: TGTGCCAGCAGCTTATTTACAGCCCAAGAGACCCAGTACTTC.

This rearrangement joins TRBV15 to TRBJ2-7, with D tentatively TRBD2 (6 bases). This CDR3 contains 12 residues. V gave up 2 bases and J gave up 5 bases, with 7 bases separating them. Germline values: CDR1 LNHNV, CDR2 YYDKDF (reference sequence). In DNA, the CDR3 is TGTGCCACCAGCAGACCGGGGGACGAGCAGTACTTC. This sequence encodes CATSRPGDEQYF.

This chain connects TRBV11-1 to TRBJ2-3; 7 bases map to TRBD1. The germline CDR1 and CDR2 sequences are SGHAT and FQDESV (reference sequence). The CDR3 is 14 residues long. The V gene end was trimmed by 1 base and the J gene end by 4 bases; junction bases not matched to a gene: 2. The CDR3: CASSLVGGSDTQYF. In DNA form, the CDR3 reads TGTGCCAGCAGCTTAGTAGGGGGCTCAGATACGCAGTATTTT. Together with reference TRBV11-1 and TRBJ2-3, the CDR3 gives the full variable domain: EAEVAQSPRYKITEKSQAVAFWCDPISGHATLYWYRQILGQGPELLVQFQDESVVDDSQLPKDRFSAERLKGVDSTLKIQPAELGDSAMYLCASSLVGGSDTQYFGPGTRLTVL.